These 5 T cell receptor beta chains came from one sample sequenced in a study of cytomegalovirus exposure and HLA in healthy donors. Amplification used 60 Vbeta primers and 13 Jbeta primers. Sequenced by immunoSEQ multiplex PCR; TCRdb stores in-frame clones only, minus some. The table includes about 72,000 clones, 75% to 80% detected once. Sample: PBMCs. The receptors derive from a man in his forties or fifties in good health and CMV-seronegative.

The gene calls are TRBV10-3 and TRBJ1-5; 8 bases line up with TRBD1. V lost 3 bases and J lost 7; bases outside the gene matches: 5. CDR3 length: 14 amino acids. Germline V gene lookup returns CDR1 ENHRY and CDR2 SYGVKD. The chain's CDR3 is CAISESGGGQPQHF. CDR3 bases: TGTGCCATCAGTGAATCAGGGGGCGGGCAGCCCCAGCATTTT.

Turning to this clone: The junction differs from germline at one of its ends, possibly a read error. V usage is TRBV7-7 and J usage is TRBJ2-3, with D possibly being TRBD2 (5 bases). The CDR3 totals 15 residues. CDR1 and CDR2 (germline): SSHAT, FNYEAQ (reference sequence). CDR3 sequence: CASSLAQTAGNTQYF. The CDR3, as DNA: TGTGCTAGCAGCTTAGCTCAGACTGCCGGGAATACGCAGTATTTT.

The gene calls are TRBV11-2 and TRBJ1-3; D not certain. There are 14 residues in the CDR3. Germline CDR1 and CDR2: SGHAT and FQNNGV. V was cut by 1 base and J by 0 bases, with 4 bases left in between. Here the CDR3 reads CASSLVSSGNTIYF. CDR3 DNA sequence: TGTGCCAGCAGCTTAGTCAGCTCTGGAAACACCATATATTTT.

This sequence joins TRBV11-3 and TRBJ1-1, with D possibly matching TRBD1 (6 bases). The CDR3 covers 13 residues. Trimming pared 8 bases from V and 5 bases from J, leaving 15 bases between. Looked up from germline, CDR1 is SGHNT and CDR2 is YENEEA. CDR3: CASGTGMDTEAFF. The CDR3 DNA reads TGTGCCAGCGGCACAGGGATGGATACTGAAGCTTTCTTT.

The chain uses TRBV10-2 and TRBJ2-6; 10 bases agree with TRBD1. In germline, CDR1 is WSHSY, CDR2 SAAADI. J lost 2 bases, V lost 5 bases, and 3 bases had no gene match. The CDR3 extends over 16 amino acids. The CDR3 coding sequence is TGCGCCAGCAGTAGGACAGGGGGTGCTGGGGCCAACGTCCTGACTTTC. Protein product: CASSRTGGAGANVLTF.